In this sample, the clone carrying this TCR beta chain turned up once. Its antigen is as yet unknown. For the second PCR, which ran for 7 to 11 cycles, a sample-barcoded 5' primer and a J-beta primer mix were used. Carrying 12 random nucleotides, a template-switch adaptor labeled each individual cDNA molecule. TCRdb reanalysed the 5' RACE reads using MiXCR and keeps one entry per CDR3 protein. The sample includes roughly 700,000 distinct CDR3 sequences, 20% to 25% of them seen just once. The data were obtained in a study of blood T cells in healthy people across ages. Study results and caveats: Estimates of diversity drawn from one million T cells were considered underestimates.

Per the germline V gene, CDR1 is MGHRA and CDR2 is YSYEKL. There are 13 residues in the CDR3. V was pared by 1 base and J by 8 bases, with 11 bases between. These data were likewise used in another study, on T cells of mothers and their children. That investigation notes: Normalized overlap was always slightly, never significantly, higher in related than unrelated mother-child pairs.

What was sequenced was blood. This TCR came from a boy younger than 18 in good health. This chain connects TRBV4-1 to TRBJ1-2; no reliable D call. CDR3: CASSQGTDWGYTF. CDR3 coding DNA: TGCGCCAGCAGCCAAGGAACCGACTGGGGCTACACCTTC.